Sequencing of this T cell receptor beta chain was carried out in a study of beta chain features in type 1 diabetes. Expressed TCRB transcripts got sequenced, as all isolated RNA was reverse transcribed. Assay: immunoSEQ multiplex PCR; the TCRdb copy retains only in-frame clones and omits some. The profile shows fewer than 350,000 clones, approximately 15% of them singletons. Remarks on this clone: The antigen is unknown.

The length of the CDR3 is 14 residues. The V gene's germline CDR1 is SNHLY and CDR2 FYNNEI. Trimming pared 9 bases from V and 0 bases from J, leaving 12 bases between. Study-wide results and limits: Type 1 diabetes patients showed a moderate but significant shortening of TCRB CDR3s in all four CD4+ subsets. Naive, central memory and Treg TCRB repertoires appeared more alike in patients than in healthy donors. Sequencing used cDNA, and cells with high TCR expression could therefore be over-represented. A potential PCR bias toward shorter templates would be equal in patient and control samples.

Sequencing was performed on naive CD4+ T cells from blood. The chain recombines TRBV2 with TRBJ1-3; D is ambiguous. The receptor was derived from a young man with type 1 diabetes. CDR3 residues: CARQRRGSGNTIYF. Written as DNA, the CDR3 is TGTGCCAGACAGAGACGGGGCTCTGGAAACACCATATATTTT.